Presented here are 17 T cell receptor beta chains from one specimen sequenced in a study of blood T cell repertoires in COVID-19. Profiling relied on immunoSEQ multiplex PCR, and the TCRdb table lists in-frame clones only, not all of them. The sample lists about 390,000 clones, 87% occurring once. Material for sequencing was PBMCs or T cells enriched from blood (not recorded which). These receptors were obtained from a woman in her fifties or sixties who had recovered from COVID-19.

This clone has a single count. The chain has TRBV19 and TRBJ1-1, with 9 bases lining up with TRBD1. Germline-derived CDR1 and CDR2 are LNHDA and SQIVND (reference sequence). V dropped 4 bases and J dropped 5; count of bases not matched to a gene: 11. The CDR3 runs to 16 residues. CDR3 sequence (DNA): TGTGCCAGTAGTACTTCTAGGACAGGGGTTACAACTGAAGCTTTCTTT. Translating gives CASSTSRTGVTTEAFF.

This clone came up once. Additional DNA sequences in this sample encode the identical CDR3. The CDR3 nucleotides read TGTGCCAGCAGCCCAGGGGGGTACGAGCAGTACTTC. It yields the protein CASSPGGYEQYF. The chain employs TRBV6-5 and TRBJ2-7, with a weak D call TRBD1 (7 bases). CDR1 and CDR2 from the germline V gene are MNHEY and SVGAGI. V was trimmed by 6 bases and J by 4 bases, leaving 10 bases between them. The length of the CDR3 is 12 residues.

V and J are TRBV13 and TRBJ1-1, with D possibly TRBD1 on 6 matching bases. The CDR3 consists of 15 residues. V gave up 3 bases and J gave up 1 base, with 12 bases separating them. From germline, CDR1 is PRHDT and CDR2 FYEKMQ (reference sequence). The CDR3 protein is CASSLQGHRNTEAFF. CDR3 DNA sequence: TGTGCCAGCAGCTTGCAGGGGCACCGGAACACTGAAGCTTTCTTT. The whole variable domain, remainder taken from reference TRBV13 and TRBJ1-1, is AAGVIQSPRHLIKEKRETATLKCYPIPRHDTVYWYQQGPGQDPQFLISFYEKMQSDKGSIPDRFSAQQFSDYHSELNMSSLELGDSALYFCASSLQGHRNTEAFFGQGTRLTVV.

Here the CDR3 DNA reads TGCGCCAGAAAAACTAACAGGGTCGAAAACACCATATATTTT. Protein sequence: CARKTNRVENTIYF. The genes are TRBV10-1 and TRBJ1-3; possible D gene TRBD1, 6 bases. CDR1 and CDR2 from the germline V gene are WNHNN and SYGVQD (reference sequence). Trimming pared 9 bases from V and 6 bases from J, leaving 18 bases between. CDR3 size: 14 residues.

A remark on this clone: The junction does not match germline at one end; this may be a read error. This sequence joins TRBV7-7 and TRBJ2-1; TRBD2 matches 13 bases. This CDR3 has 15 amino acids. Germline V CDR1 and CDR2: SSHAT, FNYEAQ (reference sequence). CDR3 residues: CASSTTSGGANEQFF. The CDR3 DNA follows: TGTGCTAGCAGCACCACTAGCGGGGGGGCAAATGAGCAGTTCTTC.

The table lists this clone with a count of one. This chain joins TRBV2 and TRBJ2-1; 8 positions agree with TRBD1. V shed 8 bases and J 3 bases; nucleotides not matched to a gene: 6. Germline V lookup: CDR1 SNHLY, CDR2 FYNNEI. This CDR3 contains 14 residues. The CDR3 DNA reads TGTGCCAGCGAGGGGGACAGGTACTACAATGAGCAGTTCTTC. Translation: CASEGDRYYNEQFF.

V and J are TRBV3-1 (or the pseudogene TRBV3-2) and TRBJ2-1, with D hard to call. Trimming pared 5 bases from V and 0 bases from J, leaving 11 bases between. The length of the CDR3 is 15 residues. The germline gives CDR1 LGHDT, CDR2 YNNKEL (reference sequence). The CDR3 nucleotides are TGTGCCAGCAGCTACACAGTGAGCTCCTACAATGAGCAGTTCTTC. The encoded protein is CASSYTVSSYNEQFF.

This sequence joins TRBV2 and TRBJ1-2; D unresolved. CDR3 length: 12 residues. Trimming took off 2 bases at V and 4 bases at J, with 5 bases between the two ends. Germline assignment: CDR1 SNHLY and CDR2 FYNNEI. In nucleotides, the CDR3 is TGTGCCAGCAGTGAAAATATCTATGGCTACACCTTC. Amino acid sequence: CASSENIYGYTF.

CDR3 protein: CASSSDRGLGDTEAFF. The DNA for the CDR3 is TGCGCCAGCAGCTCAGACAGGGGACTGGGGGACACTGAAGCTTTCTTT. The V and J genes are TRBV5-1 and TRBJ1-1, with 8 bases matching TRBD1. The CDR3 has 16 residues. The V gene end was trimmed by 3 bases and the J gene end by 3 bases; junction bases not matched to a gene: 10. The germline gives CDR1 SGHRS, CDR2 YFSETQ.

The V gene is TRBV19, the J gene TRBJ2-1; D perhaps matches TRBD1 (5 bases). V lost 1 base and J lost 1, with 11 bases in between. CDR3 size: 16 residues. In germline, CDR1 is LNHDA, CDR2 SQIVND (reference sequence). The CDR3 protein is CASSIVQVGSYNEQFF. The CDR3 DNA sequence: TGTGCCAGTAGTATAGTACAGGTTGGGTCCTACAATGAGCAGTTCTTC.

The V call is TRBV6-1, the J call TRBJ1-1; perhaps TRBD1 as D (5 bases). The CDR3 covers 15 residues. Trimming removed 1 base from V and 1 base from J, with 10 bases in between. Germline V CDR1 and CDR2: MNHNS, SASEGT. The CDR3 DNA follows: TGTGCCAGCAGTGAAGAGGAGGGGTGGAACACTGAAGCTTTCTTT. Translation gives CASSEEEGWNTEAFF.

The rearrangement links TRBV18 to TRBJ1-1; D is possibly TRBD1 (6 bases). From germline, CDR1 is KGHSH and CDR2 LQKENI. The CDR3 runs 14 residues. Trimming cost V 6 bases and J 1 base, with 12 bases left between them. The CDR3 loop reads CASSPQQGNTEAFF. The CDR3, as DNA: TGTGCCAGCTCGCCCCAACAGGGGAACACTGAAGCTTTCTTT.

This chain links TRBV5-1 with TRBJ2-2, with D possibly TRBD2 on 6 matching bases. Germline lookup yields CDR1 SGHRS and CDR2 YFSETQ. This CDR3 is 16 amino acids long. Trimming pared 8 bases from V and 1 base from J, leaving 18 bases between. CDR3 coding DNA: TGCGCCAGTCAGCAGATAGCGGACGTGAACACCGGGGAGCTGTTTTTT. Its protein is CASQQIADVNTGELFF.

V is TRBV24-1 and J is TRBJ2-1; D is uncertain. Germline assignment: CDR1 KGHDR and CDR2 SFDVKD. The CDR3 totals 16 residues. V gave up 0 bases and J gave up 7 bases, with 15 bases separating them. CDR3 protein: CATSDLENRELNEQFF. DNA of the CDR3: TGTGCCACCAGTGATTTGGAGAACCGAGAATTGAATGAGCAGTTCTTC.

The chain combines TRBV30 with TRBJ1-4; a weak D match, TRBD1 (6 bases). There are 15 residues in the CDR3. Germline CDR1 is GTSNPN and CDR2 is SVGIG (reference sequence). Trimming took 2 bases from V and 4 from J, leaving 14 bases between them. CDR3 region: CAWSRTGGLNEKLFF. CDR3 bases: TGTGCCTGGAGTCGGACCGGGGGGCTTAATGAAAAACTGTTTTTT.

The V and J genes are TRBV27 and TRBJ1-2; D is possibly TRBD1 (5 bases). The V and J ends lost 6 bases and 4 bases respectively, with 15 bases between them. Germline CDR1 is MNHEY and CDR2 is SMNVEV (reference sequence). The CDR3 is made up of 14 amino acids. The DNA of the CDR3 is TGTGCCAGCAGAACGGGGGGGTCGGGCTATGGCTACACCTTC. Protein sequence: CASRTGGSGYGYTF.

The CDR3 region has the DNA TGTGCCAGTGCCCAAACTGACTCTAGCTCCTACGAGCAGTACTTC. Protein sequence: CASAQTDSSSYEQYF. The V call is TRBV19, the J call TRBJ2-7; no clear D gene. Trimming cost V 8 bases and J 0 bases, with 17 bases left between them. Germline values: CDR1 LNHDA, CDR2 SQIVND (reference sequence). The CDR3 has 15 amino acids.